These T cell receptor beta chains were read from a single sample in a study of blood T cell repertoires in COVID-19. The method was immunoSEQ multiplex PCR; TCRdb's version includes in-frame clones alone and lacks a portion of them. The top ten hold less than 3% of the sample, which has 210,000 or so clones, more than 80% seen once. Sequencing used peripheral blood. The receptor set was obtained from a young man with COVID-19, enrolled during active disease. Both conserved end residues are part of each CDR3. A D gene is named only where the DNA matches it firmly. Clone size is stated in some rows and not others, as once, few, many or a class when expanded.

V	size	J	D	DNA	CDR3
TRBV7-3	NA	TRBJ1-1	NA	TGTGCCAGCAGCTTCCCCCCGGGGGGGAACACTGAAGCTTTCTTT	CASSFPPGGNTEAFF
TRBV5-4	NA	TRBJ1-1	TRBD1	TGTGCCAGCGGGGACAGGGAAATGAACACTGAAGCTTTCTTT	CASGDREMNTEAFF
TRBV6-6	NA	TRBJ1-2	TRBD1	TGTGCCAGCAGGAGCCGGGACAGGGGCAATGGCTACACCTTC	CASRSRDRGNGYTF
TRBV7-2	NA	TRBJ1-1	TRBD1	TGTGCCAGCAGCCGGGACAGGAGCCAAGCTTTCTTT	CASSRDRSQAFF
TRBV7-2	NA	TRBJ1-1	NA	TGTGCCAGCAGCTTAGGATGGCAGAATGAAGCTTTCTTT	CASSLGWQNEAFF
TRBV18	NA	TRBJ2-1	NA	TGTGCCAGCTCACCACTGAGACAGGATTACAATGAGCAGTTCTTC	CASSPLRQDYNEQFF
TRBV9	NA	TRBJ2-1	TRBD2	TGTGCCAGCAGCGTAGGCGGGAGCTACAATGAGCAGTTCTTC	CASSVGGSYNEQFF
TRBV9	NA	TRBJ1-1	TRBD1	TGTGCCAGCAGCCCCGACAGGGTAGGAATGAACACTGAAGCTTTCTTT	CASSPDRVGMNTEAFF
TRBV11-3	NA	TRBJ2-1	TRBD2	TGTGCCAGCAGCTTAGGTTTCCGGACTAGCGGGAGGAACAATGAGCAGTTCTTC	CASSLGFRTSGRNNEQFF
TRBV2	NA	TRBJ2-1	TRBD2	TGTGCCAGCAGGGTACTAGCGGGAGTCGGAAATGAGCAGTTCTTC	CASRVLAGVGNEQFF
TRBV19	NA	TRBJ2-3	TRBD1	TGTGCCAGTAGTTCACAACGACGGACAGGAACTACAGATACGCAGTATTTT	CASSSQRRTGTTDTQYF
TRBV19	NA	TRBJ2-7	TRBD1	TGTGCCAGTAGTACCCAACAGGGGAGAGGCTACGAGCAGTACTTC	CASSTQQGRGYEQYF
TRBV4-3	NA	TRBJ2-6	NA	TGCGCCAGCAGCCTCCAGAGAAGCGGGCCGTCTGGGGCCAACGTCCTGACTTTC	CASSLQRSGPSGANVLTF
TRBV19	NA	TRBJ1-2	TRBD1	TGTGCCAGCGCGGACAGGGCGGGCTCCAGCTATGGCTACACCTTC	CASADRAGSSYGYTF
TRBV2	NA	TRBJ1-1	NA	TGTGCCAGCAGTGAGACCGACTTTAGGAACACTGAAGCTTTCTTT	CASSETDFRNTEAFF
TRBV6-2/TRBV6-3	NA	TRBJ1-6	NA	TGTGCCAGCAGTTCAGGGGATTCACCCCTCCACTTT	CASSSGDSPLHF
TRBV20-1	NA	TRBJ2-2	TRBD2	TGCAGTGCTAGTACCTGGGGCGGGGGCACCGGGGAGCTGTTTTTT	CSASTWGGGTGELFF
TRBV15	once	TRBJ2-7	NA	TGTGCCACCAGCAGAGACAGGGGCTACGAGCAGTACTTC	CATSRDRGYEQYF
TRBV6-6	NA	TRBJ1-6	NA	TGTGCCAGCAGTTACTCCGCGTCGCCCAACTATTCACCCCTCCACTTT	CASSYSASPNYSPLHF
TRBV27	NA	TRBJ1-4	TRBD1	TGTGCCAGCAGTTCCACAGGGGGAGGCGGTGAAAAACTGTTTTTT	CASSSTGGGGEKLFF